These T cell receptor beta chains were read from a single sample in a study of OX40 agonist ivuxolimab in advanced cancers. Using immunoSEQ multiplex PCR, the repertoire was profiled, and TCRdb retains in-frame clones only, with some absent. The data contain around 34,000 clones, approximately 79% of them seen just once; the ten biggest clones take up more than 14%. The specimen was CD4+ or CD8+ T cells sorted from blood, collected in a trial of the OX40 agonist ivuxolimab. The receptors were gathered from an adult with an advanced solid tumor such as melanoma, head and neck, liver or kidney cancer. The CDR3 runs from the conserved cysteine through the conserved F or W. A D gene is named only where the DNA matches it firmly. Expanded clones are given a class, and other clones once, few, many or no size at all.

j_gene: TRBJ2-7; v_gene: TRBV5-1; d_gene: TRBD1; abundance: -; CDR3aa: CASGPGTASYEQYF; CDR3nt: TGCGCCAGCGGACCCGGGACAGCCTCCTACGAGCAGTACTTC
j_gene: TRBJ2-5; v_gene: TRBV11-2; d_gene: -; abundance: few; CDR3aa: CASSPKGDVLETQYF; CDR3nt: TGTGCCAGCAGCCCAAAAGGAGATGTGCTGGAGACCCAGTACTTC
j_gene: TRBJ2-7; v_gene: TRBV10-3; d_gene: -; abundance: few; CDR3aa: CAITDPSVPAYEQYF; CDR3nt: TGTGCCATCACGGATCCCTCGGTTCCAGCCTACGAGCAGTACTTC
j_gene: TRBJ2-3; v_gene: TRBV9; d_gene: TRBD2; abundance: -; CDR3aa: CASSLLRETDTQYF; CDR3nt: TGTGCCAGCAGCCTCCTGCGGGAGACAGATACGCAGTATTTT
j_gene: TRBJ1-3; v_gene: TRBV30; d_gene: -; abundance: -; CDR3aa: CAWRGIGNTIYF; CDR3nt: TGTGCCTGGCGGGGGATTGGAAACACCATATATTTT
j_gene: TRBJ1-5; v_gene: TRBV2; d_gene: TRBD1; abundance: few; CDR3aa: CASSFGQGNQPQHF; CDR3nt: TGTGCCAGCAGTTTTGGACAGGGCAATCAGCCCCAGCATTTT
j_gene: TRBJ2-7; v_gene: TRBV18; d_gene: -; abundance: -; CDR3aa: CASSSRDTGSYEQYF; CDR3nt: TGTGCCAGCTCATCACGGGACACCGGCTCCTACGAGCAGTACTTC
j_gene: TRBJ2-3; v_gene: TRBV9; d_gene: TRBD2; abundance: -; CDR3aa: CASSLQTSSDTQYF; CDR3nt: TGTGCCAGCAGCCTCCAGACTAGCTCAGATACGCAGTATTTT
j_gene: TRBJ2-2; v_gene: TRBV19; d_gene: -; abundance: -; CDR3aa: CASQQAGELFF; CDR3nt: TGTGCCAGCCAGCAGGCCGGGGAGCTGTTTTTT
j_gene: TRBJ2-1; v_gene: TRBV4-1; d_gene: -; abundance: -; CDR3aa: CASSPLSFGVSYNEQFF; CDR3nt: TGCGCCAGCAGCCCTCTATCTTTCGGGGTCTCCTACAATGAGCAGTTCTTC
j_gene: TRBJ1-5; v_gene: TRBV30; d_gene: -; abundance: -; CDR3aa: CAWSESGGGNQPQHF; CDR3nt: TGTGCCTGGAGTGAGTCAGGAGGGGGGAATCAGCCCCAGCATTTT
j_gene: TRBJ2-5; v_gene: TRBV21-1; d_gene: -; abundance: -; CDR3aa: CASSLWMRTQYF; CDR3nt: TGTGCCAGCAGCCTGTGGATGAGAACCCAGTACTTC
j_gene: TRBJ1-1; v_gene: TRBV6-6; d_gene: TRBD1; abundance: -; CDR3aa: CASSPGTVSPNTEAFF; CDR3nt: TGTGCCAGCAGTCCCGGGACAGTCTCACCGAACACTGAAGCTTTCTTT
j_gene: TRBJ2-2; v_gene: TRBV7-3; d_gene: -; abundance: -; CDR3aa: CASSPDLTGELFF; CDR3nt: TGTGCCAGCAGCCCCGACCTCACCGGGGAGCTGTTTTTT
j_gene: TRBJ1-4; v_gene: TRBV7-2; d_gene: -; abundance: -; CDR3aa: CASSFSGTNEKLFF; CDR3nt: TGTGCCAGCAGTTTTTCAGGCACTAATGAAAAACTGTTTTTT
j_gene: TRBJ1-4; v_gene: TRBV27; d_gene: -; abundance: -; CDR3aa: CASSPNQQGPALSTNEKLFF; CDR3nt: TGTGCCAGCAGTCCCAACCAACAGGGACCTGCCCTGTCAACTAATGAAAAACTGTTTTTT
j_gene: TRBJ2-5; v_gene: TRBV27; d_gene: TRBD1; abundance: once; CDR3aa: CASSATGGTETQYF; CDR3nt: TGTGCCAGCAGTGCCACAGGGGGAACAGAGACCCAGTACTTC
j_gene: TRBJ2-5; v_gene: TRBV27; d_gene: TRBD2; abundance: few; CDR3aa: CASSLSSGGGVRETQYF; CDR3nt: TGTGCCAGCAGTTTATCTTCGGGGGGAGGGGTGAGAGAGACCCAGTACTTC
j_gene: TRBJ2-3; v_gene: TRBV10-1; d_gene: -; abundance: -; CDR3aa: CASSFTGGTDTQYF; CDR3nt: TGCGCCAGCAGCTTTACCGGGGGCACAGATACGCAGTATTTT
j_gene: TRBJ2-7; v_gene: TRBV9; d_gene: TRBD2; abundance: -; CDR3aa: CASSVGSSGYYEQYF; CDR3nt: TGTGCCAGCAGCGTAGGTTCTAGCGGCTACTACGAGCAGTACTTC
j_gene: TRBJ2-7; v_gene: TRBV9; d_gene: TRBD2; abundance: -; CDR3aa: CASSRGLADEQYF; CDR3nt: TGTGCCAGCAGCCGGGGACTAGCGGACGAGCAGTACTTC
j_gene: TRBJ2-7; v_gene: TRBV2; d_gene: TRBD1; abundance: -; CDR3aa: CAAGPGTGDLGGEQYF; CDR3nt: TGTGCCGCCGGACCCGGGACAGGGGATCTGGGGGGCGAGCAGTACTTC
j_gene: TRBJ2-7; v_gene: TRBV18; d_gene: TRBD1; abundance: -; CDR3aa: CASSLGFYGTGSEQYF; CDR3nt: TGTGCCAGCTCACTAGGGTTCTACGGGACAGGGAGCGAGCAGTACTTC
j_gene: TRBJ2-6; v_gene: TRBV6-4; d_gene: TRBD1; abundance: few; CDR3aa: CASSEGQGSGANVLTF; CDR3nt: TGTGCCAGCAGTGAGGGACAGGGCTCTGGGGCCAACGTCCTGACTTTC
j_gene: TRBJ1-6; v_gene: TRBV19; d_gene: -; abundance: -; CDR3aa: CASSKGQNRPPSSYNSPLHF; CDR3nt: TGTGCCAGTAGTAAAGGACAGAACCGGCCACCGAGCTCCTATAATTCACCCCTCCACTTT
j_gene: TRBJ1-6; v_gene: TRBV6-1; d_gene: -; abundance: -; CDR3aa: CASSVGLWDSPLHF; CDR3nt: TGTGCCAGCAGTGTGGGACTTTGGGATTCACCCCTCCACTTT
j_gene: TRBJ2-3; v_gene: TRBV5-4; d_gene: TRBD2; abundance: -; CDR3aa: CASNGGGAGSTDTQYF; CDR3nt: TGTGCCAGCAACGGCGGGGGGGCGGGTAGCACAGATACGCAGTATTTT
j_gene: TRBJ1-2; v_gene: TRBV5-1; d_gene: -; abundance: -; CDR3aa: CASSLDPVDYGYTF; CDR3nt: TGCGCCAGCAGCTTGGATCCAGTAGACTATGGCTACACCTTC
j_gene: TRBJ2-3; v_gene: TRBV7-2; d_gene: -; abundance: -; CDR3aa: CASSLALALSTDTQYF; CDR3nt: TGTGCCAGCAGCTTAGCGCTGGCACTTAGCACAGATACGCAGTATTTT
j_gene: TRBJ1-4; v_gene: TRBV6-1; d_gene: TRBD1; abundance: -; CDR3aa: CASRGDRGGPEKLFF; CDR3nt: TGTGCCAGCAGAGGGGACAGGGGGGGTCCCGAAAAACTGTTTTTT
j_gene: TRBJ1-2; v_gene: TRBV9; d_gene: -; abundance: -; CDR3aa: CASSVDQGGNGYTF; CDR3nt: TGTGCCAGCAGCGTAGACCAGGGAGGAAATGGCTACACCTTC
j_gene: TRBJ2-1; v_gene: TRBV5-1; d_gene: -; abundance: -; CDR3aa: CASSLGGYEQFF; CDR3nt: TGCGCCAGCAGCTTGGGGGGCTATGAGCAGTTCTTC
j_gene: TRBJ2-6; v_gene: TRBV6-9; d_gene: -; abundance: -; CDR3aa: CASSYSAGFSGANVLTF; CDR3nt: TGTGCCAGCAGTTATTCGGCAGGATTCTCTGGGGCCAACGTCCTGACTTTC
j_gene: TRBJ2-4; v_gene: TRBV27; d_gene: -; abundance: -; CDR3aa: CASGSRGGLAKNIQYF; CDR3nt: TGTGCCAGCGGCTCTCGCGGGGGCCTAGCCAAAAACATTCAGTACTTC
j_gene: TRBJ1-3; v_gene: TRBV15; d_gene: -; abundance: once; CDR3aa: CATSRLGAGLGNTIYF; CDR3nt: TGTGCCACCAGCAGGTTAGGGGCCGGTCTCGGAAACACCATATATTTT
j_gene: TRBJ1-5; v_gene: TRBV6-5; d_gene: -; abundance: -; CDR3aa: CASSYHGQQPQHF; CDR3nt: TGTGCCAGCAGTTACCACGGTCAGCAGCCCCAGCATTTT
j_gene: TRBJ2-3; v_gene: TRBV2; d_gene: -; abundance: -; CDR3aa: CASRGFVQGTDTQYF; CDR3nt: TGTGCCAGCAGGGGATTTGTACAGGGCACAGATACGCAGTATTTT
j_gene: TRBJ2-1; v_gene: TRBV5-6; d_gene: TRBD2; abundance: -; CDR3aa: CASSLWRLAGYNEQFF; CDR3nt: TGTGCCAGCAGCCTCTGGCGGCTAGCGGGTTACAATGAGCAGTTCTTC
j_gene: TRBJ2-1; v_gene: TRBV28; d_gene: TRBD2; abundance: -; CDR3aa: CASRVAGYNEQFF; CDR3nt: TGTGCCAGCAGGGTAGCGGGGTACAATGAGCAGTTCTTC
j_gene: TRBJ2-1; v_gene: TRBV5-1; d_gene: TRBD2; abundance: -; CDR3aa: CASSPEPGTNNEQFF; CDR3nt: TGCGCCAGCAGCCCTGAGCCCGGGACTAACAATGAGCAGTTCTTC